The 17 T cell receptor beta chains given below trace back to one sample, sequenced in a study of T cell repertoires in cytomegalovirus infection. TCRdb itself ran the reads through MiXCR, one entry per CDR3 protein. The top ten hold roughly 93% of the sample, which has 80,000 or so distinct CDR3 sequences, around 42% seen once. These receptors have no known antigen. Sequencing was performed on CD8+ T cells from cultured PBMCs, taken from culture after CMV antigen stimulation. These receptors were taken from a human donor in good health (CMV status not recorded). Some clones in this sample may be carry-over from other donors' samples.

This clonotype was seen just once. The chain uses TRBV28 and TRBJ2-7; D gene ambiguous. Germline values: CDR1 MDHEN, CDR2 SYDVKM. Deletions cut 6 bases from V and 2 bases from J, with 8 bases between. This CDR3 contains 12 residues. The CDR3 DNA reads TGTGCCAGCAGAGACCGGCCCTACGAGCAGTACTTC. Protein sequence: CASRDRPYEQYF.

This clonotype was recorded at least ten times. An end of the junction differs from the germline gene, which may be a read error. The V and J genes are TRBV7-2 and TRBJ2-3, with 13 bases aligning to TRBD2. Looked up from germline, CDR1 is SGHTA and CDR2 is FQGNSA. This CDR3 contains 17 residues. This CDR3 is CASRFHGGTSGVDTQYF. CDR3 nucleotides: TGTGCCAGCCGCTTCCACGGGGGGACTAGCGGGGTTGATACGCAGTATTTT.

This clonotype was counted a few times. This chain joins TRBV27 and TRBJ1-2; D unclear. The ends were cut back, 7 bases at V and 0 bases at J, with 12 bases in the middle. Per the germline V gene, CDR1 is MNHEY and CDR2 is SMNVEV (reference sequence). There are 14 residues in the CDR3. CDR3 sequence reads: CASKGASANYGYTF. CDR3 nucleotide sequence: TGTGCCAGCAAGGGAGCCTCGGCTAACTATGGCTACACCTTC.

This clonotype has just a few counts. V gene TRBV6-8 combines with J gene TRBJ2-7, with D possibly TRBD2 on 6 matching bases. The CDR3 loop spans 17 amino acids. Per germline, CDR1 MNHGY and CDR2 SAAAGT. Between the trimmed V and J ends, which lost 1 base and 1 base, there was a span of 17 bases. Written as DNA, the CDR3 is TGTGCCAGCAGTTACTTGCCCTTGGAGGGAGGATCCTACGAGCAGTACTTC. Its protein is CASSYLPLEGGSYEQYF.

This clonotype was counted ten times or more. The chain combines TRBV7-2 with TRBJ2-1; the D is unclear. CDR3 size: 16 residues. In germline, CDR1 is SGHTA, CDR2 FQGNSA. Trimming removed 1 base at V and 9 bases at J, with 19 bases between. The CDR3 loop is CASSLDSRAYRPEQFF. In DNA, the CDR3 is TGTGCCAGCAGCTTAGATTCCCGGGCCTATCGTCCTGAGCAGTTCTTC. The whole variable domain, filled in from reference TRBV7-2 and TRBJ2-1, reads GAGVSQSPSNKVTEKGKDVELRCDPISGHTALYWYRQSLGQGLEFLIYFQGNSAPDKSGLPSDRFSAERTGGSVSTLTIQRTQQEDSAVYLCASSLDSRAYRPEQFFGPGTRLTVL.

V usage is TRBV7-9 and J usage is TRBJ1-4; no clear D gene. The CDR3 length is 16 residues. V shed 5 bases and J shed 0 bases, with 13 bases lying between them. Germline V CDR1 and CDR2: SEHNR, FQNEAQ (reference sequence). DNA of the CDR3: TGTGCCAGCAGCCTTTGGGAAGATGCAACTAATGAAAAACTGTTTTTT. Its translation is CASSLWEDATNEKLFF.

This clonotype showed up many times. This rearrangement joins TRBV7-9 to TRBJ1-5; D may be TRBD1 (6 bases). The CDR3 is 14 residues long. The germline V gene has CDR1 SEHNR and CDR2 FQNEAQ (reference sequence). Trimming removed 1 base at V and 2 bases at J, with 6 bases between. This CDR3 reads CASSLGQGNQPQHF. CDR3 sequence (DNA): TGTGCCAGCAGCTTAGGACAGGGCAATCAGCCCCAGCATTTT.

The chain links TRBV6-2 or TRBV6-3 to TRBJ2-7; 9 nucleotides line up with TRBD2. The CDR3 totals 15 residues. Germline CDR1 reads MNHEY; CDR2 reads SVGEGT. The V segment lost 6 bases and the J segment 0 bases; nucleotides outside the gene matches: 6. For the CDR3, the DNA is TGTGCCAGCAGACTTAGCGGGGGCCACTCCTACGAGCAGTACTTC. Its translation: CASRLSGGHSYEQYF.

Concerning this clonotype: Mismatch with germline at one junction end may stem from a read error. V and J are TRBV12-3 or TRBV12-4 and TRBJ1-1; 7 bases are shared with TRBD1. This CDR3 contains 15 residues. The CDR3 DNA follows: TGTGTCAGCAGTTTCGGTCGGAGGGGGCGAATTCCGGCTTTCTTT. Its protein product is CVSSFGRRGRIPAFF.

This clonotype was seen a few times. This chain connects TRBV24-1 to TRBJ2-7, with D unresolved. The CDR3 has 13 amino acids. CDR1 is KGHDR and CDR2 is SFDVKD in the germline V gene. Trimming removed 5 bases at V and 6 bases at J, with 13 bases between. The CDR3 spells CATSVSGAGEQYF. CDR3 nucleotides: TGTGCCACCAGTGTTTCAGGCGCCGGCGAGCAGTACTTC.

The rearrangement uses TRBV7-2 and TRBJ2-2; D may be TRBD2 (6 bases). V was pared by 4 bases and J by 6 bases, with 12 bases between. CDR1 SGHTA and CDR2 FQGNSA come from the germline V gene. There are 14 residues in the CDR3. The CDR3 loop is CASSSTWGAGELFF. DNA of the CDR3: TGTGCCAGCAGCTCCACATGGGGGGCCGGGGAGCTGTTTTTT.

V usage is TRBV10-3 and J usage is TRBJ2-1; 8 nucleotides agree with TRBD1. The CDR3 length is 15 residues. Trimming removed 6 bases from V and 4 bases from J; junction bases left unmatched: 8. Germline loops: CDR1 ENHRY, CDR2 SYGVKD. CDR3 amino acids: CAIRETGVAYNEQFF. The CDR3 region has the DNA TGTGCCATCAGGGAGACAGGGGTCGCTTACAATGAGCAGTTCTTC.

This clonotype has just a few counts. The chain employs TRBV24-1 and TRBJ2-1; no firm D call. Trimming took 2 bases from V and 0 from J, leaving 10 bases between them. The germline CDR1 and CDR2 sequences are KGHDR and SFDVKD. This CDR3 has 16 residues. CDR3 in DNA: TGTGCCACCAGTGATTCCGGCAAGAGCTCCTACAATGAGCAGTTCTTC. This codes for CATSDSGKSSYNEQFF.

This clonotype was picked up a small number of times. The chain is built from TRBV7-9 and TRBJ2-7; 8 bases align to TRBD1. Germline V gives CDR1 SEHNR, CDR2 FQNEAQ (reference sequence). The CDR3 length is 14 residues. The ends lost 5 bases at V and 7 bases at J; junction bases unmatched: 10. This CDR3 reads CASSPTQGVGEQYF. As DNA, the CDR3 is TGTGCCAGCAGCCCAACACAGGGGGTAGGAGAGCAGTACTTC.

V is TRBV13 and J is TRBJ1-3; 8 bases align to TRBD1. Germline V gene data show CDR1 as PRHDT and CDR2 as FYEKMQ (reference sequence). CDR3 length: 17 amino acids. V was pared by 10 bases and J by 2 bases, with 16 bases of the junction left unmatched. The CDR3 coding sequence is TGTGCCACCTCCATCCCTCCCGCACAGGGGGCTGGAAACACCATATATTTT. Translation gives CATSIPPAQGAGNTIYF.

This chain uses TRBV7-6 with TRBJ2-3; perhaps D is TRBD1 or TRBD2 (5 bases each). This CDR3 spans 17 amino acids. Germline assignment: CDR1 SGHVS and CDR2 FNYEAQ. Trimming cost V 3 bases and J 3 bases, with 19 bases left between them. CDR3 residues: CASSLVGTSFGTDTQYF. The CDR3 DNA sequence: TGTGCCAGCAGCTTGGTTGGGACCTCCTTTGGGACAGATACGCAGTATTTT.

J is TRBJ2-5 and V is TRBV27; 7 bases are a match to TRBD1. The germline gives CDR1 MNHEY, CDR2 SMNVEV (reference sequence). This CDR3 has 14 residues. Trimming at V came to 6 bases and at J to 5 bases, leaving 9 bases not matched to a gene. As DNA, the CDR3 is TGTGCCAGCAGAGTGGACAGGCCGAGCGAGACCCAGTACTTC. This codes for CASRVDRPSETQYF.